This is a list of T cell receptor beta chains from one sample in a study of response to subunit inactivated influenza vaccine. TCRdb fed the RT-PCR reads into MiXCR, producing one record per CDR3 protein. The sample lists about 540,000 distinct CDR3 sequences; roughly 15% were seen once. The sequencing used PBMCs from blood, collected less than 13 days after vaccination. The source of these receptors is a man over 45 who received an inactivated influenza vaccine. Both conserved end residues are part of each CDR3. Fields, in order: J gene, V gene, D gene, CDR3 protein. D genes are given only for firm matches.

TRBJ2-4	TRBV5-1	.	CASSLVGPTKNIQYF
TRBJ2-1	TRBV7-6	.	CASSWFFGRNPSYNEQFF
TRBJ1-1	TRBV5-6	TRBD1	CASRSGQITEAFF
TRBJ1-2	TRBV20-1	.	CSASRRSYGYTF
TRBJ2-3	TRBV5-6	TRBD1	CASRLGTEYTDTQYF
TRBJ1-1	TRBV28	TRBD1	CASSNTGQGETEAFF
TRBJ1-1	TRBV28	.	CASDNFGSLNTEAFF
TRBJ2-5	TRBV10-2	.	CASSAWGFQETQYF
TRBJ2-2	TRBV2	TRBD1	CASKRGLTGELFF
TRBJ1-5	TRBV6-1	TRBD1	CASSANTGGGNQPQHF
TRBJ2-1	TRBV6-2/TRBV6-3	TRBD2	CASRDYRYNEQFF
TRBJ2-2	TRBV7-3	.	CASSPGSTGTGELFF
TRBJ1-1	TRBV10-3	.	CAISDGGAITEAFF
TRBJ1-3	TRBV12-3/TRBV12-4	.	CASDRSGNTIYF
TRBJ2-2	TRBV24-1	TRBD2	CATSDFSGRLAGELFF
TRBJ2-7	TRBV20-1	.	CSAPLGGSQNEQYF
TRBJ1-4	TRBV9	.	CASSAAGGTNEKLFF
TRBJ1-1	TRBV25-1	.	CASSEIRASGAFF
TRBJ2-3	TRBV15	.	CATSRARQRGTDTQYF
TRBJ2-4	TRBV5-1	TRBD1	CASSSHRGQGTYF
TRBJ2-1	TRBV7-9	.	CASSLKSGVRNEQFF
TRBJ2-1	TRBV29-1	TRBD2	CSAAVLGTSGAVSYNEQFF
TRBJ2-5	TRBV6-2/TRBV6-3	TRBD1	CASSDTGDPYF
TRBJ2-7	TRBV20-1	.	CSAQTTGYEQYF
TRBJ2-5	TRBV27	TRBD2	CASSLSSPLADWYQETQYF
TRBJ1-2	TRBV11-1	.	CASSLEFGYGYTF
TRBJ2-5	TRBV12-3/TRBV12-4	TRBD1	CASSGPGQQETQYF
TRBJ2-5	TRBV25-1	.	CASSPGTGWETQYF
TRBJ2-7	TRBV6-6	.	CASSYSTSFEQYF
TRBJ1-2	TRBV4-2	.	CASSQDQTVDGYTF